This T cell receptor (beta chain) appears in the sequencing data of a study of T cells in Graves' hyperthyroidism and ophthalmopathy. Template material for amplifying TCR beta CDR3 regions consisted of RNA transcripts. RT-PCR in the first round (using the HTBI primer set) targeted the TCR CDR3. From the multiplex PCR reads, TCRdb called clonotypes with MiXCR, one entry per CDR3 protein. The sample has some 200,000 distinct CDR3 sequences, roughly a sixth seen once. Trimming shortened V by 5 bases and J by 4 bases, and 18 bases separated the two germline ends. This CDR3 has 15 amino acids. Germline loops: CDR1 SNHLY, CDR2 FYNNEI. Study outcomes and limitations: Ophthalmopathy stood apart from stable hyperthyroidism in a 13 V-J model.

In this sample, this clonotype turned up many times. Its antigen remains unidentified. Sequencing was done on a sample of blood. V is TRBV2 and J is TRBJ2-7; D is ambiguous. The TCR originated in a man aged 50-60 years with Graves' hyperthyroidism. CDR3 residues: CASSPPLRFRYEQYF. The CDR3 DNA follows: TGTGCCAGCAGTCCACCCTTGCGATTTAGGTACGAGCAGTACTTC. The whole variable domain, remainder taken from reference TRBV2 and TRBJ2-7, is EPEVTQTPSHQVTQMGQEVILRCVPISNHLYFYWYRQILGQKVEFLVSFYNNEISEKSEIFDDQFSVERPDGSNFTLKIRSTKLEDSAMYFCASSPPLRFRYEQYFGPGTRLTVT.